This is a list of T cell receptor beta chains from one sample in a study of breast tumors, draining lymph nodes, adjacent tissues. TCRdb reanalysed the multiplex PCR reads using MiXCR and keeps one entry per CDR3 protein. This sample has over 15,000 distinct CDR3 sequences; around 58% occur once, and the top ten carry approximately 20%. Input material: tumor-adjacent breast tissue. The origin of the receptors is a female donor with breast cancer. Some clones in this sample may be carry-over from other donors' samples. Each CDR3 is given with its conserved first and last residue. A D gene is named only where the DNA matches it firmly. A clone size is listed for some rows: how often the clone was seen (once, few, many), or a class if it is expanded.

clone size: -; D gene: -; J gene: TRBJ1-2; V gene: TRBV5-6; CDR3 DNA: TGTGCCAGCAGCTCCCGACCGACACCTAACTATGGCTACACCTTC; CDR3 protein: CASSSRPTPNYGYTF
clone size: medium-sized; D gene: -; J gene: TRBJ1-4; V gene: TRBV12-3/TRBV12-4; CDR3 DNA: TGTGCCAGCAGTTTAGGGTTACGGTCGGTAGATGAAAAACTGTTTTTT; CDR3 protein: CASSLGLRSVDEKLFF
clone size: medium-sized; D gene: -; J gene: TRBJ1-2; V gene: TRBV6-6; CDR3 DNA: TGTGCCAGCAGCCCCCGGGGCCCAGACTATGGCTACACCTTC; CDR3 protein: CASSPRGPDYGYTF
clone size: -; D gene: TRBD1; J gene: TRBJ2-7; V gene: TRBV5-1; CDR3 DNA: TGCGCCAGCAGCCTGAACAGGGGCTACGAGCAGTACTTC; CDR3 protein: CASSLNRGYEQYF
clone size: -; D gene: -; J gene: TRBJ2-6; V gene: TRBV7-9; CDR3 DNA: TGTGCCAGCAGCTTCAGTATCTCTGGGGCCAACGTCCTGACTTTC; CDR3 protein: CASSFSISGANVLTF
clone size: medium-sized; D gene: -; J gene: TRBJ2-5; V gene: TRBV20-1; CDR3 DNA: TGCAGTGCTAGAGATGCGGCCGGAATACAAGAGACCCAGTACTTC; CDR3 protein: CSARDAAGIQETQYF
clone size: once; D gene: TRBD1; J gene: TRBJ2-5; V gene: TRBV18; CDR3 DNA: TGTGCCAGCTCACCGTCGGGACAGGGGGAGACCCAGTACTTC; CDR3 protein: CASSPSGQGETQYF
clone size: -; D gene: TRBD1; J gene: TRBJ2-1; V gene: TRBV7-3; CDR3 DNA: TGTGCCAGCAGCTCGGACAGGGACACTGAGCAGTTCTTC; CDR3 protein: CASSSDRDTEQFF
clone size: -; D gene: TRBD1; J gene: TRBJ1-6; V gene: TRBV5-1; CDR3 DNA: TGCGCCAGCAGGAGGGAAGGGGGCCATTCCCCCCTCCACTTT; CDR3 protein: CASRREGGHSPLHF
clone size: once; D gene: -; J gene: TRBJ2-3; V gene: TRBV20-1; CDR3 DNA: TGCAGTGCTAGAGTAGCACTAGATACGCAGTATTTT; CDR3 protein: CSARVALDTQYF
clone size: -; D gene: TRBD2; J gene: TRBJ2-2; V gene: TRBV29-1; CDR3 DNA: TGCAGCGCGGCGAAGACTAGCGTCGGGGAGCTGTTTTTT; CDR3 protein: CSAAKTSVGELFF
clone size: once; D gene: TRBD1; J gene: TRBJ2-7; V gene: TRBV6-1; CDR3 DNA: TGTGCCAGCAGGCGATGGACAGGGCCCTACGAGCAGTACTTC; CDR3 protein: CASRRWTGPYEQYF
clone size: -; D gene: -; J gene: TRBJ1-5; V gene: TRBV20-1; CDR3 DNA: TGCAGTGCTAGAGCACAGGGTGGCAATCAGCCCCAGCATTTT; CDR3 protein: CSARAQGGNQPQHF
clone size: -; D gene: -; J gene: TRBJ2-1; V gene: TRBV11-2; CDR3 DNA: TGTGCCAGCAGCACCCGCGGGAAGGGCGGGGGCTCCCGATACAATGAGCAGTTCTTC; CDR3 protein: CASSTRGKGGGSRYNEQFF
clone size: -; D gene: -; J gene: TRBJ2-1; V gene: TRBV29-1; CDR3 DNA: TGCAGCGCCAACTCCTACAATGAGCAGTTCTTC; CDR3 protein: CSANSYNEQFF
clone size: medium-sized; D gene: TRBD1; J gene: TRBJ2-7; V gene: TRBV4-1; CDR3 DNA: TGCGCCAGCAGCCAAGATTACGGACAGGGTCGGTCCGAGCAGTACTTC; CDR3 protein: CASSQDYGQGRSEQYF